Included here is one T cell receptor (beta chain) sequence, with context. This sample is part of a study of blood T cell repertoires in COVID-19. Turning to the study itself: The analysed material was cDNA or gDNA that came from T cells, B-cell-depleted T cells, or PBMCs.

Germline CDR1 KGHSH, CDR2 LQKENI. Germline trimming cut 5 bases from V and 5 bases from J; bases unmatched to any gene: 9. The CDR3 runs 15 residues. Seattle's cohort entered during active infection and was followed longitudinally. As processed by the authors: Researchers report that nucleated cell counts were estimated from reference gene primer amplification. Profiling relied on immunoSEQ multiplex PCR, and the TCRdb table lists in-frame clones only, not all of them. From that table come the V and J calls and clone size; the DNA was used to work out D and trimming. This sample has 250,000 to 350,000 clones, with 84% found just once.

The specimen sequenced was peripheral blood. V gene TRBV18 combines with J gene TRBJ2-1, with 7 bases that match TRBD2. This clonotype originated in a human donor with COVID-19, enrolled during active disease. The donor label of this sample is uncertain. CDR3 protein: CASSLGLADNNEQFF. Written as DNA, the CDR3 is TGTGCCAGCTCATTGGGTCTAGCGGACAACAATGAGCAGTTCTTC.